This TCR beta chain was recorded in a study of a mutant IDH1 vaccine in newly diagnosed glioma. Concerning this clone: Its antigen remains unknown.

Profiling relied on immunoSEQ multiplex PCR, and the TCRdb table lists in-frame clones only, not all of them. The sample yields more than 30,000 clones, more than 65% seen once. Time point indicated: week 47, end of study. Doses comprised 300 ug of mutant IDH1 20-mer peptide each, plus topical imiquimod. From germline, CDR1 is SGHRS and CDR2 YFSETQ. CDR3 length equals 16 residues. Trimming at V came to 2 bases and at J to 5 bases, leaving 10 bases not matched to a gene. This TCR derives from a young man with glioma. The chain is built from TRBV5-1 and TRBJ2-5, with 9 bases identical to TRBD2. Source: PBMCs, taken from a glioma patient whose treatment included an IDH1 peptide vaccine. In DNA, the CDR3 is TGCGCCAGCAGCTTTACTAGCGGGCCGGGGGGGGAGACCCAGTACTTC. Its protein is CASSFTSGPGGETQYF.